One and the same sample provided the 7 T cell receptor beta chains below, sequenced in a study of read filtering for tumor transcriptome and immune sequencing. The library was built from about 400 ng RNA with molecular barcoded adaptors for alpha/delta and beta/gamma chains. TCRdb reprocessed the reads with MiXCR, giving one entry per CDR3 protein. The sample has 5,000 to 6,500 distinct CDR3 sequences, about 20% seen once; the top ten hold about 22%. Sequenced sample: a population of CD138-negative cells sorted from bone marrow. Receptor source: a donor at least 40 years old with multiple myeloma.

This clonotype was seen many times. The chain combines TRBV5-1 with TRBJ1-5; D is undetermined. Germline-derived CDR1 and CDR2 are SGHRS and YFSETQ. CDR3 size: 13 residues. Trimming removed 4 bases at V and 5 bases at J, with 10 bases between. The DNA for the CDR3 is TGCGCCAGCAGCCCGGGCTTTGATCAGCCCCAGCATTTT. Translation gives CASSPGFDQPQHF.

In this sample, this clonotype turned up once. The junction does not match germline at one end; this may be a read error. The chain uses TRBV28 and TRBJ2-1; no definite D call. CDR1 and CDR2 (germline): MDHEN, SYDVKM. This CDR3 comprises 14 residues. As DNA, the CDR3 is TGTGCCAGCAAGCACAAGAGCTCCCACAATGAGCAGTTCTTC. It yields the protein CASKHKSSHNEQFF.

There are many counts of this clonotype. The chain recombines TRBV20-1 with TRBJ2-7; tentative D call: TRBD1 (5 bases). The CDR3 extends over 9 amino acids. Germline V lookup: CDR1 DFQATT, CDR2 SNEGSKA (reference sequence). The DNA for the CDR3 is TGCAGCGCAGGGTACGAGCAGTACTTC. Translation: CSAGYEQYF.

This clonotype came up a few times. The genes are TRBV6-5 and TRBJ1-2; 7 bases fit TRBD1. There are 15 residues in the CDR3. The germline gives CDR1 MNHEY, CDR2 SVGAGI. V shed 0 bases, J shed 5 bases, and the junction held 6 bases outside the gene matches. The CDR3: CASSYSAGGRYGYTF. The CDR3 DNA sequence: TGTGCCAGCAGTTACTCGGCAGGGGGGAGGTATGGCTACACCTTC.

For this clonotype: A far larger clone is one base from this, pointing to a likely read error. CDR3 loop: CASSYGQGFSVQYF. CDR3 in DNA: TGTGCCAGCAGTTACGGACAGGGATTCTCCGTGCAGTACTTC. This sequence joins TRBV6-6 and TRBJ2-7, with 8 bases matching TRBD1. CDR1 and CDR2 from the germline V gene are MNHNY and SVGAGI (reference sequence). Trimming took 2 bases from V and 9 from J; bases not matched to a gene: 9. The CDR3 loop spans 14 amino acids.

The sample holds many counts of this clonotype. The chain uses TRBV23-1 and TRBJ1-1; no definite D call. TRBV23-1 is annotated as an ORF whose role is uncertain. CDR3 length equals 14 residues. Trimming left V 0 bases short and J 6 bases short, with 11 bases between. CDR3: CASSQSMAHPEAFF. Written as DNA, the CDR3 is TGCGCCAGCAGTCAATCGATGGCTCACCCTGAAGCTTTCTTT.

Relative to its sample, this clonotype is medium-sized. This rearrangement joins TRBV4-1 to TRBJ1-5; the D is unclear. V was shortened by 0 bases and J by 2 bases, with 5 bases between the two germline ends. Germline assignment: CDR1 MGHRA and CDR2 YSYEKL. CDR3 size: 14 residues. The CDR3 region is CASSQDSGNQPQHF. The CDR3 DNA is TGCGCCAGCAGCCAAGATTCGGGCAATCAGCCCCAGCATTTT.